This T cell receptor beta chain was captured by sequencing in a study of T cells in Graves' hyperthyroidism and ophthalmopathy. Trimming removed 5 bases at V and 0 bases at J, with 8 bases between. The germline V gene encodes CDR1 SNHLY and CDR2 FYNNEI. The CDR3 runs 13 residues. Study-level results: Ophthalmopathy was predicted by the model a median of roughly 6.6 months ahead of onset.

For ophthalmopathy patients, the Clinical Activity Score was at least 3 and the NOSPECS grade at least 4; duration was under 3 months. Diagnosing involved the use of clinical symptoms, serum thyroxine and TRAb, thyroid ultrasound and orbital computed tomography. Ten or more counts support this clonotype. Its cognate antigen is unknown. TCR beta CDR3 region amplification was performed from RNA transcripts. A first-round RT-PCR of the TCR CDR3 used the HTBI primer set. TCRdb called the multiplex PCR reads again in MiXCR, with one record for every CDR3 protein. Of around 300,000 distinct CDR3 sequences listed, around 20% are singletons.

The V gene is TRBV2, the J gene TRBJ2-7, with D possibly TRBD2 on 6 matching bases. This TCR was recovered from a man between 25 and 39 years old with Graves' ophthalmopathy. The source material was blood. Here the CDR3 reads CASSRDFSYEQYF. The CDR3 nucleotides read TGTGCCAGCAGTCGGGACTTCTCCTACGAGCAGTACTTC. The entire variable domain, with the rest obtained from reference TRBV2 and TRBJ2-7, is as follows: EPEVTQTPSHQVTQMGQEVILRCVPISNHLYFYWYRQILGQKVEFLVSFYNNEISEKSEIFDDQFSVERPDGSNFTLKIRSTKLEDSAMYFCASSRDFSYEQYFGPGTRLTVT.